What follows are 9 T cell receptor beta chains derived from one specimen sequenced in a study of Graves' ophthalmopathy and Graves' hyperthyroidism. The authors amplified TCR beta CDR3 regions, and they did so from RNA transcripts for repertoire sequencing. RT-PCR with HTBI primers came first, then second-round multiplex PCR. TCRdb itself ran the multiplex PCR reads through MiXCR, one entry per CDR3 protein. The table includes about 620,000 distinct CDR3 sequences, about a fifth detected once. The sample taken for sequencing was peripheral blood. These receptors were collected from a woman under 30 with stable Graves' hyperthyroidism. Some clones in this sample may be carry-over from other donors' samples.

This clonotype was seen ten or more times. The CDR3 sequence: CASSLSTGTGGYEQYF. The DNA of the CDR3 is TGTGCCAGCAGTTTATCGACCGGGACAGGGGGGTACGAGCAGTACTTC. The chain couples TRBV27 to TRBJ2-7, with TRBD1 matching 11 bases. Germline values: CDR1 MNHEY, CDR2 SMNVEV (reference sequence). CDR3 length equals 16 residues. V trimming: 0 bases; J trimming: 4 bases; junction bases outside the gene matches: 5.

The chain uses TRBV5-1 and TRBJ2-7; TRBD1 matches at 7 bases. The CDR3 totals 12 residues. V shed 4 bases and J 5 bases; nucleotides not matched to a gene: 3. CDR1 and CDR2 (germline): SGHRS, YFSETQ. The CDR3 coding sequence is TGCGCCAGCAGCGTGACAGGGAACGAGCAGTACTTC. It translates to CASSVTGNEQYF. Looking up the rest from reference TRBV5-1 and TRBJ2-7 gives the full variable domain: KAGVTQTPRYLIKTRGQQVTLSCSPISGHRSVSWYQQTPGQGLQFLFEYFSETQRNKGNFPGRFSGRQFSNSRSEMNVSTLELGDSALYLCASSVTGNEQYFGPGTRLTVT.

The V gene is TRBV2, the J gene TRBJ2-3, with a possible D match to TRBD1 (7 bases). CDR1 is SNHLY and CDR2 is FYNNEI in the germline V gene. The CDR3 loop spans 16 amino acids. Trimming stripped 5 bases from V and 3 bases from J, with 18 bases between. CDR3 amino acids: CASSPTPAGGTDTQYF. CDR3 sequence (DNA): TGTGCCAGCAGTCCTACCCCCGCAGGGGGGACAGATACGCAGTATTTT. The complete variable domain, with remaining parts taken from reference TRBV2 and TRBJ2-3, reads EPEVTQTPSHQVTQMGQEVILRCVPISNHLYFYWYRQILGQKVEFLVSFYNNEISEKSEIFDDQFSVERPDGSNFTLKIRSTKLEDSAMYFCASSPTPAGGTDTQYFGPGTRLTVL.

This clonotype was counted between two and nine times. Mismatch with germline at one junction end may stem from a read error. This chain connects TRBV2 to TRBJ2-2; the match to TRBD2 covers 8 bases. The CDR3 contains 17 residues. CDR1 and CDR2 from the germline V gene are SNHLY and FYNNEI. CDR3 region: CTSTGRGEGPITGELFF. For the CDR3, the DNA is TGTACCAGCACCGGGAGGGGTGAGGGGCCTATCACCGGGGAGCTGTTTTTT.

This clonotype was counted at least ten times. The chain couples TRBV7-2 to TRBJ2-4; D possibly matches TRBD1 or TRBD2 (5 bases each). The CDR3 runs to 13 residues. Trimming took off 2 bases at V and 5 bases at J, with 7 bases between the two ends. The germline V gene encodes CDR1 SGHTA and CDR2 FQGNSA. As DNA, the CDR3 is TGTGCCAGCAGCTTACGAGGGGAAAACATTCAGTACTTC. Its translation: CASSLRGENIQYF.

This clonotype was seen repeatedly, ten times or more. V usage is TRBV29-1 and J usage is TRBJ2-7, with TRBD1 matching 9 bases. The CDR3 runs to 12 residues. Germline CDR1 is SQVTM and CDR2 is ANQGSEA. The ends lost 7 bases at V and 5 bases at J; junction bases unmatched: 6. CDR3 DNA: TGCAGCGGGGAGGGACAGGGTCACGAGCAGTACTTC. Amino acids: CSGEGQGHEQYF.

At least ten counts were recorded for this clonotype. CDR3 DNA sequence: TGCAGCGTTGTCACTTCCTCCTACGAGCAGTACTTC. Translation: CSVVTSSYEQYF. The chain recombines TRBV29-1 with TRBJ2-7; D is uncertain. V was clipped by 4 bases and J by 0 bases, with 7 bases between them. Looked up from germline, CDR1 is SQVTM and CDR2 is ANQGSEA. The length of the CDR3 is 12 residues.

This clonotype has ten or more counts. The chain carries TRBV7-2 and TRBJ2-7; D gene unclear. V gave up 3 bases and J gave up 0 bases, with 9 bases separating them. CDR1 and CDR2 from the germline V gene are SGHTA and FQGNSA. The CDR3 sequence is 14 residues long. The CDR3 DNA reads as TGTGCCAGCAGCTTCGGACGGAACTCCTACGAGCAGTACTTC. It yields the protein CASSFGRNSYEQYF.

This clonotype was recorded many times. The rearrangement uses TRBV28 and TRBJ2-2, with 14 positions matching TRBD2. Germline V CDR1 and CDR2: MDHEN, SYDVKM. With V trimmed by 8 bases and J by 6 bases, 5 bases remained unmatched. The CDR3 is 15 amino acids. Written as DNA, the CDR3 is TGTGCCAGCGGGACTAGCGGGAGCCGTCCCGGGGAGCTGTTTTTT. Amino acid sequence: CASGTSGSRPGELFF.